These T cell receptor beta chains were read from a single sample in a study of Graves' ophthalmopathy and Graves' hyperthyroidism. One entry per CDR3 protein results from TCRdb running MiXCR on the multiplex PCR reads. This sample carries about 340,000 distinct CDR3 sequences, under 20% of them seen once, and the ten largest clones take 12%. The sequenced material came from peripheral blood. The receptors shown here come from an adult man with Graves' ophthalmopathy. Each CDR3 is given with its conserved first and last residue. A D gene is named only where the DNA matches it firmly. Not all rows give a size; the values are once, few, many and, for expanded clones, a class.

TRBJ1-2 | . | . | TRBV6-1 | CASSVRGGLDGYTF | TGTGCCAGCAGTGTACGGGGGGGTTTGGATGGCTACACCTTC
TRBJ2-5 | many | . | TRBV6-1 | CASKGRETQYF | TGTGCCAGCAAGGGGCGAGAGACCCAGTACTTC
TRBJ1-1 | many | . | TRBV5-6 | CASSLWTLHTEAFF | TGTGCCAGCAGCTTGTGGACCTTACACACTGAAGCTTTCTTT
TRBJ1-2 | many | . | TRBV5-1 | CASSLDNDYGYTF | TGCGCCAGCAGCTTGGACAATGACTATGGCTACACCTTC
TRBJ1-5 | many | . | TRBV5-1 | CASSLGGVGNQPQHF | TGCGCCAGCAGCTTGGGAGGGGTTGGCAATCAGCCCCAGCATTTT
TRBJ1-2 | many | TRBD1 | TRBV12-3/TRBV12-4 | CASSPEGTGGYGYTF | TGTGCCAGCAGTCCTGAGGGGACAGGGGGCTATGGCTACACCTTC
TRBJ1-5 | . | TRBD1 | TRBV27 | CASSETGGQPQHF | TGTGCCAGCAGCGAGACAGGGGGCCAGCCCCAGCATTTT
TRBJ2-7 | . | . | TRBV2 | CASWAGQIYEQYF | TGTGCCAGCTGGGCGGGACAGATCTACGAGCAGTACTTC
TRBJ1-2 | many | . | TRBV12-3/TRBV12-4 | CASSFTLRDYGYTF | TGTGCCAGCAGTTTCACCTTAAGGGACTATGGCTACACCTTC
TRBJ2-5 | many | . | TRBV5-5 | CASSLGDSAASETQYF | TGTGCCAGCAGCTTGGGTGATAGCGCAGCCTCCGAGACCCAGTACTTC
TRBJ2-7 | many | . | TRBV27 | CASSWTPRYREQYF | TGTGCCAGCAGTTGGACCCCTCGCTATCGAGAGCAGTACTTC
TRBJ2-5 | many | TRBD2 | TRBV5-1 | CASSLSPAGGQETQYF | TGCGCCAGCAGCTTGTCGCCAGCGGGGGGTCAAGAGACCCAGTACTTC
TRBJ1-2 | . | . | TRBV6-5 | CASSYSTGREGGYTF | TGTGCCAGCAGTTACTCTACGGGAAGGGAGGGTGGCTACACCTTC
TRBJ1-2 | many | TRBD1 | TRBV28 | CASSLLQGANGYTF | TGTGCCAGCAGTTTATTGCAGGGGGCAAATGGCTACACCTTC
TRBJ2-5 | . | . | TRBV28 | CASSLRGTTGTQYF | TGTGCCAGCAGTTTAAGGGGGACTACGGGGACCCAGTACTTC
TRBJ1-2 | many | TRBD1 | TRBV4-1 | CASSQPGQGGNYGYTF | TGCGCCAGCAGCCAACCCGGACAGGGAGGAAACTATGGCTACACCTTC
TRBJ2-2 | many | . | TRBV6-5 | CASSYGTSLISGELFF | TGTGCCAGCAGTTATGGAACTAGCTTAATTTCCGGGGAGCTGTTTTTT
TRBJ1-1 | . | . | TRBV6-1 | CASSVTWNTEAFF | TGTGCCAGCAGTGTTACATGGAACACTGAAGCTTTCTTT
TRBJ2-7 | . | TRBD1 | TRBV5-1 | CASSNGQGPDEQYF | TGCGCCAGCAGTAACGGACAGGGGCCCGACGAGCAGTACTTC
TRBJ2-7 | . | TRBD2 | TRBV10-2 | CASSESSRSSGSYEQYF | TGCGCCAGCAGTGAGTCTTCCCGATCTAGCGGGAGCTACGAGCAGTACTTC
TRBJ2-5 | many | . | TRBV27 | CASSSSDILETQYF | TGTGCCAGCAGTTCCAGCGACATTCTGGAGACCCAGTACTTC
TRBJ2-5 | many | TRBD2 | TRBV6-2/TRBV6-3 | CASSYSRSGEETQYF | TGTGCCAGCAGTTACTCTAGAAGCGGGGAAGAGACCCAGTACTTC
TRBJ1-1 | many | . | TRBV30 | CAWSVSRVNTEAFF | TGTGCCTGGAGTGTATCCCGGGTGAACACTGAAGCTTTCTTT
TRBJ1-1 | many | TRBD1 | TRBV19 | CASNYRGEAFF | TGTGCCAGTAATTACAGGGGTGAAGCTTTCTTT
TRBJ2-7 | many | TRBD2 | TRBV19 | CASSISSGRGREQYF | TGTGCCAGTAGTATCAGTAGCGGGAGAGGACGGGAGCAGTACTTC
TRBJ1-6 | many | . | TRBV6-1 | CAAGESSYNSPLHF | TGTGCCGCAGGAGAGAGCTCCTATAATTCACCCCTCCACTTT
TRBJ2-6 | . | . | TRBV18 | CASSPQGIPGANVLTF | TGTGCCAGCTCACCACAAGGGATTCCTGGGGCCAACGTCCTGACTTTC
TRBJ2-3 | . | TRBD2 | TRBV12-3/TRBV12-4 | CASSPGLAGTSDTQYF | TGTGCCAGCAGTCCCGGACTAGCGGGAACGTCGGATACGCAGTATTTT
TRBJ1-1 | many | . | TRBV20-1 | CSVKRKMNTEAFF | TGCAGTGTCAAACGCAAAATGAACACTGAAGCTTTCTTT
TRBJ1-3 | many | . | TRBV6-1 | CASRGDGNTIYF | TGTGCCAGCAGGGGTGATGGAAACACCATATATTTT
TRBJ2-7 | . | . | TRBV9 | CASSVGLAQNYEQYF | TGTGCCAGCAGCGTCGGGTTAGCCCAAAACTACGAGCAGTACTTC
TRBJ1-5 | many | TRBD1 | TRBV12-3/TRBV12-4 | CASSLGTESNQPQHF | TGTGCCAGCAGCCTCGGGACAGAAAGCAATCAGCCCCAGCATTTT
TRBJ1-6 | . | TRBD1 | TRBV12-3/TRBV12-4 | CASSLDTGGGSPLHF | TGTGCCAGCAGTTTAGATACAGGGGGCGGATCACCCCTCCACTTT
TRBJ2-7 | many | . | TRBV11-3 | CASSLARGNEQYF | TGTGCCAGCAGCTTAGCTCGGGGGAACGAGCAGTACTTC
TRBJ1-5 | many | TRBD1 | TRBV5-1 | CASSLLQGSQPQHF | TGCGCCAGCAGCTTACTACAGGGGAGTCAGCCCCAGCATTTT
TRBJ2-5 | many | . | TRBV11-1 | CASSFARGGPSETQYF | TGTGCCAGCAGCTTCGCCAGGGGAGGCCCTTCGGAGACCCAGTACTTC
TRBJ1-2 | few | TRBD1 | TRBV6-4 | CASSRDRFYGYTF | TGTGCCAGCAGCAGGGACAGGTTCTATGGCTACACCTTC
TRBJ2-2 | many | . | TRBV6-1 | CASSEGMGIGELFF | TGTGCCAGCAGTGAGGGGATGGGTATCGGGGAGCTGTTTTTT
TRBJ1-1 | . | TRBD1 | TRBV5-6 | CASSLLGQGDPRAFF | TGTGCCAGCAGCTTGCTCGGACAGGGGGACCCTAGGGCTTTCTTT
TRBJ1-6 | many | TRBD1 | TRBV11-2 | CASSLVSRQGPLHF | TGTGCCAGCAGCTTAGTATCCAGACAGGGACCCCTCCACTTT
TRBJ1-5 | . | . | TRBV12-3/TRBV12-4 | CASKQPGRIHQPQHF | TGTGCCAGCAAACAACCGGGCAGAATTCATCAGCCCCAGCATTTT
TRBJ2-7 | many | . | TRBV12-3/TRBV12-4 | CASSLGGALGEQYF | TGTGCCAGCAGTTTAGGGGGGGCATTGGGCGAGCAGTACTTC
TRBJ2-7 | many | . | TRBV7-2 | CASSFNNYEQYF | TGTGCCAGCAGCTTTAACAACTACGAGCAGTACTTC
TRBJ2-7 | many | TRBD2 | TRBV6-1 | CASSKGLAREQYF | TGTGCCAGCAGTAAAGGACTAGCCCGGGAGCAGTACTTC
TRBJ1-1 | many | . | TRBV28 | CASSESGISNTEAFF | TGTGCCAGCAGCGAGTCGGGGATAAGTAACACTGAAGCTTTCTTT
TRBJ1-1 | many | . | TRBV9 | CASSVATRDNTEAFF | TGTGCCAGCAGCGTAGCTACGAGGGATAACACTGAAGCTTTCTTT
TRBJ1-1 | many | . | TRBV20-1 | CSAVRSKNTEAFF | TGCAGTGCTGTACGGAGTAAGAACACTGAAGCTTTCTTT
TRBJ2-7 | many | TRBD1 | TRBV25-1 | CASSGVGQSSYEQYF | TGTGCCAGCAGCGGGGTGGGACAGAGCTCCTACGAGCAGTACTTC
TRBJ1-1 | many | . | TRBV7-8 | CASSQTNRVSMNTEAFF | TGTGCCAGCAGCCAAACCAACAGGGTTTCCATGAACACTGAAGCTTTCTTT
TRBJ2-2 | few | TRBD1 | TRBV5-6 | CASSLQGTAAFSGELFF | TGTGCCAGCAGCTTGCAAGGGACAGCGGCCTTCTCCGGGGAGCTGTTTTTT
TRBJ1-6 | . | TRBD1 | TRBV20-1 | CSARGGQGNSPLHF | TGCAGTGCTAGAGGTGGACAGGGAAATTCACCCCTCCACTTT
TRBJ2-7 | many | TRBD2 | TRBV29-1 | CSAAILLGLAGAYEQYF | TGCAGCGCAGCTATACTTTTAGGACTAGCGGGGGCCTACGAGCAGTACTTC
TRBJ1-1 | many | TRBD1 | TRBV12-3/TRBV12-4 | CASSLYRGVITEAFF | TGTGCCAGCAGTTTATACAGGGGGGTGATAACTGAAGCTTTCTTT
TRBJ1-5 | many | . | TRBV6-2/TRBV6-3 | CASSSKDSNQPQHF | TGTGCCAGCAGTTCTAAGGATAGCAATCAGCCCCAGCATTTT